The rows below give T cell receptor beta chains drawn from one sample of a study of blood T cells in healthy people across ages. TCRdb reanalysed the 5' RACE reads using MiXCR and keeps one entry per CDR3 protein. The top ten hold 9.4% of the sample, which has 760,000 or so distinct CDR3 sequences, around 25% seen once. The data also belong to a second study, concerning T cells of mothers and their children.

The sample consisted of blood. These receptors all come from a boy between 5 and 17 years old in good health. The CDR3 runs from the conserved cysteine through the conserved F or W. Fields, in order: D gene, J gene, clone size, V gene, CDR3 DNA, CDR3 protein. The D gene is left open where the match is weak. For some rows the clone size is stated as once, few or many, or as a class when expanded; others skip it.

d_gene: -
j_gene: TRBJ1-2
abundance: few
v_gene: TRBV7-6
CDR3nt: TGTGCCAGCAGCGTACAGCCAGCTACCTATGGCTACACCTTC
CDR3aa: CASSVQPATYGYTF

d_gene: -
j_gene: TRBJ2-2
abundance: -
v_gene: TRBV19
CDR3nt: TGTGCCAGTCGGAGAAACGGGGAGCTGTTTTTT
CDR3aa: CASRRNGELFF

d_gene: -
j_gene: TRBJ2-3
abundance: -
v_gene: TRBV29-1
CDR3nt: TGCAGCGTTGAAGATGCGGCGGGTACTAGCACAGATACGCAGTATTTT
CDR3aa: CSVEDAAGTSTDTQYF

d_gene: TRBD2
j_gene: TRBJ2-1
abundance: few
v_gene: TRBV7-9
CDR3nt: TGTGCCAGCAGCTCCCGGACTAGCGGGGCCTCCTGCAATGAGCAGTTCTTC
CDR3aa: CASSSRTSGASCNEQFF

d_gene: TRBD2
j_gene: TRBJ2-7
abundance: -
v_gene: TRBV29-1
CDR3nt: TGCAGCGCCGAGCTAGCGGACCAATACGAGCAGTACTTC
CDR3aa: CSAELADQYEQYF

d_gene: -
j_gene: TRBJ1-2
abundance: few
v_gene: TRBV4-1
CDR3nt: TGCGCCAGCAGCCAATTTCTCGATGAACGGGGCTACACCTTC
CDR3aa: CASSQFLDERGYTF

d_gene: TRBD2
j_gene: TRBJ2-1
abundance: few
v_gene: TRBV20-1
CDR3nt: TGCAGTGCGCTGAGCGGGAGCTTCGTCAATGAGCAGTTCTTC
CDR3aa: CSALSGSFVNEQFF

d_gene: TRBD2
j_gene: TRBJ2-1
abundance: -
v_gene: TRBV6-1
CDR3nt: TGTGCCAGCAGTCCACCCCTGACTAGCGGGGAGCAGTTCTTC
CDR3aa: CASSPPLTSGEQFF

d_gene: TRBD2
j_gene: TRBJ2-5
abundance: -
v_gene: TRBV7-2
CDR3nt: TGTGCCAGCAGCCGGACTAGCGGGGGGGAAGAGACCCAGTACTTC
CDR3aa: CASSRTSGGEETQYF

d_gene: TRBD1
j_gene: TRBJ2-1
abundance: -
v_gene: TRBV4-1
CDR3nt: TGCGCCAGCAGCGCTAAGACAGGGGATATATACAATGAGCAGTTCTTC
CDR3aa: CASSAKTGDIYNEQFF

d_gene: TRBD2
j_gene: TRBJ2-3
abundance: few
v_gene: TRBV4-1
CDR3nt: TGCGCCAGCAGGGGGACTAGCGGGAATACGCAGTATTTT
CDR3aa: CASRGTSGNTQYF

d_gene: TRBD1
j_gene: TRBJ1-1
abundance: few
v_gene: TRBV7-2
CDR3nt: TGTGCCAGCAGCGGGTCCCGGGACAGGGGGAGTATGAACACTGAAGCTTTCTTT
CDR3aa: CASSGSRDRGSMNTEAFF

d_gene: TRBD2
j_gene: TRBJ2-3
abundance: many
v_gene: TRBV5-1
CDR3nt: TGCGCCAGCAGCTCGGAAGGACTAGCGGGAGACGCAGATACGCAGTATTTT
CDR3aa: CASSSEGLAGDADTQYF

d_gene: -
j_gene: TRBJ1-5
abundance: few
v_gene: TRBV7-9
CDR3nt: TGTGCCAGCAGCTTAGGGTCAGGGGAGCATCAGCCCCAGCATTTT
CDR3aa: CASSLGSGEHQPQHF

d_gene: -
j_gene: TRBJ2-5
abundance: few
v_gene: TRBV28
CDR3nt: TGTGCCAGCAGTTTTGTGGGAGTCTGGCAAGAGACCCAGTACTTC
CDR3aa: CASSFVGVWQETQYF

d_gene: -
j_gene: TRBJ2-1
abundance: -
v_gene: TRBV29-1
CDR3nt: TGCAGCGTTGAATTGCGTCTAGCGACCTACAATGAGCAGTTCTTC
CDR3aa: CSVELRLATYNEQFF

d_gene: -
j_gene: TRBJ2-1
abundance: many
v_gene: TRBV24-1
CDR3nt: TGTGCCACCAGTGATTCCAATGAGCAGTTCTTC
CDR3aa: CATSDSNEQFF

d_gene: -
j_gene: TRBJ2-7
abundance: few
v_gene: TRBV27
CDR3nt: TGTGCCAGCAGTCCTCTACTTTCGAACTCCTACGAGCAGTACTTC
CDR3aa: CASSPLLSNSYEQYF

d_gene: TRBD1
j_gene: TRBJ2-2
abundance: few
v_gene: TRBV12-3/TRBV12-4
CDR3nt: TGTGCCAGCAGTTTTGGGCAGGTCTCAGGGACAGTGAACACCGGGGAGCTGTTTTTT
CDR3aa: CASSFGQVSGTVNTGELFF

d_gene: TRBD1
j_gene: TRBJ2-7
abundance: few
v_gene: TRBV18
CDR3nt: TGTGCCAGCTCACCTTGGATCCCGGACAGGGACCGTAACGAGCAGTACTTC
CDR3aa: CASSPWIPDRDRNEQYF

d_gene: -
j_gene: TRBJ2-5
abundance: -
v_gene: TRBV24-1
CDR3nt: TGTGCCACCAGTGACCTACAGAGAACCGACAATGAGCAGTCCTTC
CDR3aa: CATSDLQRTDNEQSF

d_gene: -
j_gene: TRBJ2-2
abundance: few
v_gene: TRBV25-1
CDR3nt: TGTGCCAGCAGTATGGGGGGGGAGCTGTTTTTT
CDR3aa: CASSMGGELFF

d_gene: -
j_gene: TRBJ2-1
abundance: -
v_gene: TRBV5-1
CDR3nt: TGCGCCAGCAGCTTGGGCGGGAATTCCTTGGGCAATGAGCAGTTCTTC
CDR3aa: CASSLGGNSLGNEQFF

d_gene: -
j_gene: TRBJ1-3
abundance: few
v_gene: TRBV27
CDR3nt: TGTGCCAGCGGGGTGTCCGGAAACACCATATATTTT
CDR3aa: CASGVSGNTIYF

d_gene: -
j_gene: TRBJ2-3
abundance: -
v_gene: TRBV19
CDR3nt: TGTGCCAGTAGTGGGTCAGGGGCGAACACAGATACGCAGTATTTT
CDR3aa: CASSGSGANTDTQYF

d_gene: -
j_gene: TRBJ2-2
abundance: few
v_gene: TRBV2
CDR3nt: TGTGCCAGCAGAAGGGACTTAAACACCGGGGAGCTGTTTTTT
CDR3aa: CASRRDLNTGELFF

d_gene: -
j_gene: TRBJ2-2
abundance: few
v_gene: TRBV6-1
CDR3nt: TGTGCCAGCAGTGATAGACTGAACATCGGGGAGCTGTTTTTT
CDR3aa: CASSDRLNIGELFF

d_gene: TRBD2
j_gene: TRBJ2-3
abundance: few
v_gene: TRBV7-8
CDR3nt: TGTGCCGGCAGCAGCAGCGGGGGCGGGGTAGATACGCAGTATTTT
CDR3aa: CAGSSSGGGVDTQYF

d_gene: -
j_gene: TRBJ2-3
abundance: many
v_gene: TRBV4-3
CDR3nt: TGCGCCAGCAGCCAAGATAGGGGATTTAGCCACACGCAGTATTTT
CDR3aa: CASSQDRGFSHTQYF

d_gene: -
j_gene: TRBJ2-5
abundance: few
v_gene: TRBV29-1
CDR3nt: TGCAGCGTTGAGCTCAGGGTACTTGATACCCAGTACTTC
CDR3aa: CSVELRVLDTQYF

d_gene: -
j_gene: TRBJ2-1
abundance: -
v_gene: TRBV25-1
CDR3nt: TGTGCCAGCAGTGAATCGAACAGTTACAATGAGCAGTTCTTC
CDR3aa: CASSESNSYNEQFF

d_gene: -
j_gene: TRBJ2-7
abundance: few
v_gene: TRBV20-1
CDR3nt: TGCAGTGCTAGAGGAGGGATTCTAGGGACCTACGAGCAGTACTTC
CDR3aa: CSARGGILGTYEQYF

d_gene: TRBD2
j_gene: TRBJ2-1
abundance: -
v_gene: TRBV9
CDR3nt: TGTGCCAGCAGCGTAGCGGGGGGAGCGAGCTATGAGCAGTTCTTC
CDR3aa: CASSVAGGASYEQFF

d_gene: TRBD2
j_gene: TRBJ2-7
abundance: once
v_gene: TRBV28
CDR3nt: TGTGCCAGCAGAGGGACTAGCGGGAGGGGCTACGAGCAGTACTTC
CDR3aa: CASRGTSGRGYEQYF

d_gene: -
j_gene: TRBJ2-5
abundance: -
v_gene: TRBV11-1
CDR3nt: TGTGCCAGCAGTTATAGCGGAGCCAGGGATGAGCAGTACTTC
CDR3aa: CASSYSGARDEQYF

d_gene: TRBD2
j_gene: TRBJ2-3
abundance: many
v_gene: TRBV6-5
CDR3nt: TGTGCCAGCAGCCGCGGACTAGCGGGAGATACGCAGTATTTT
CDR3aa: CASSRGLAGDTQYF

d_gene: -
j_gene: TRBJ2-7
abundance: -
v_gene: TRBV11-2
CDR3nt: TGTGCCAGCAGTCTAACGTCAAGGAGCTCCTACGAGCAGTACTTC
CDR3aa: CASSLTSRSSYEQYF

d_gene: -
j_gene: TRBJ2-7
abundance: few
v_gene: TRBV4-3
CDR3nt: TGCGCCAGCAGCCAAGACGCAGGACTCATATACGAGCAGTACTTC
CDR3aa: CASSQDAGLIYEQYF

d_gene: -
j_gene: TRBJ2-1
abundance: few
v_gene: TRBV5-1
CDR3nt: TGCGCCAGCAGCGGTCCCGACACCCAGTACAATGAGCAGTTCTTC
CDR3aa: CASSGPDTQYNEQFF

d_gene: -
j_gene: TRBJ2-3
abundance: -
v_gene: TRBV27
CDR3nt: TGTGCCAGCAGCCAATGGGGCAGGGAGTCAGATACGCAGTATTTT
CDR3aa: CASSQWGRESDTQYF

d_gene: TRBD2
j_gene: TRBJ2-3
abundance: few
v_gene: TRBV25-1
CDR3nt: TGTGCCAGCAGTGAGTCCCTAGCGGGGGTTACCACAGATACGCAGTATTTT
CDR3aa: CASSESLAGVTTDTQYF

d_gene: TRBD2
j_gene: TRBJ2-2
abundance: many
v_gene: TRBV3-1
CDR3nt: TGTGCCAGCAGCCCTAGCGGGAGGGACACCGGGGAGCTGTTTTTT
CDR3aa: CASSPSGRDTGELFF

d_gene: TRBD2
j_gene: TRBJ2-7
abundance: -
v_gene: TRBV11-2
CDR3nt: TGTGCCAGCAGCTTAGATACTAGCGGGACCGAGCAGTACTTC
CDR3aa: CASSLDTSGTEQYF

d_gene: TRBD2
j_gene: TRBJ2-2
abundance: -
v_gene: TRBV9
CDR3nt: TGTGCCTGCGGGGGGGGCACCGGGGAGCTGTTTTTT
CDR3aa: CACGGGTGELFF

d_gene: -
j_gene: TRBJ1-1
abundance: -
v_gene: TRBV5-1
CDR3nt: TGCGCCAGCAGCTACGACGTTGGTTTGAACACTGAAGCTTTCTTT
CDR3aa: CASSYDVGLNTEAFF

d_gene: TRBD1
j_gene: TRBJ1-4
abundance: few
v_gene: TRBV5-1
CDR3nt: TGCGCCAGCAGCTTGGAAGGGGGCAATGAAAAACTGTTTTTT
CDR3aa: CASSLEGGNEKLFF

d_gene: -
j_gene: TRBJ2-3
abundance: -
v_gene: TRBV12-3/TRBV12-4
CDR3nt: TGTGCCAGCAGCCTGACTTGGAACAATAGAGATACGCAGTATTTT
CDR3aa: CASSLTWNNRDTQYF

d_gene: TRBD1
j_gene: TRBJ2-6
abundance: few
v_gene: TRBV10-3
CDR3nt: TGTGCCATCAGGAGGGGGCCTGGGGCCAACGTCCTGACTTTC
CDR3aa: CAIRRGPGANVLTF

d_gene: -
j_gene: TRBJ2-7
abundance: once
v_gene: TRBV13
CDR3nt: TGTGCCAGCAGCTTAAAACAGGCGGACTACGAGCAGTACTTC
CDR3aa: CASSLKQADYEQYF

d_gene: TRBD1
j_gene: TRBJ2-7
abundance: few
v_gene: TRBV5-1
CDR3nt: TGCGCCAGCAGCAGAGGGACAGGGTCCAGCGAGCAGTACTTC
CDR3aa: CASSRGTGSSEQYF